The clone carrying this TCR beta chain was counted between two and nine times. Antigen unknown. The data belong to a study of T cells after yellow fever vaccination. General study results and limits: Some clonotypes were seen in both the CD4 and the CD8 compartments. These made up a small share and likely arose from convergent recombination. Secondary responses were weaker yet peaked faster, day 5 versus 15. Contaminating bulk clonotypes could be abundant in FACS-sorted repertoires.

V lost 5 bases, J lost 1 base, and 14 bases lay in between. Germline loops: CDR1 SGHTA, CDR2 FQGNSA. The CDR3 sequence is 15 residues long. Template-switching 5'RACE yielded the TCR cDNA; a universal primer site and UMIs were added in the process. TCRdb reanalysed the 5' RACE reads using MiXCR and keeps one entry per CDR3 protein. The sample lists 300,000 or so distinct CDR3 sequences; 10% to 15% were seen once. Specimen: CD4+ T cells sorted from PBMCs, collected 45 days after the yellow fever booster vaccination. The receptor was derived from a man aged 25 to 40 who received the YFV17D yellow fever vaccine. The V and J genes are TRBV7-2 and TRBJ2-5, with D possibly being TRBD1 or TRBD2 (5 bases each). In DNA form, the CDR3 reads TGTGCCAGCAGCCTCACTCGGGGCTCCCAAGAGACCCAGTACTTC. This gives the protein CASSLTRGSQETQYF.